This is a list of T cell receptor beta chains from one sample in a study of metastatic and nonmetastatic thyroid tumors. TCRdb used MiXCR to call clones anew from the PCR reads. This sample has fewer than 20,000 clones, with less than 25% found just once. The sequenced sample was adjacent normal tissue. The source is a female donor with papillary thyroid cancer or a benign thyroid nodule (not recorded which). Some clones in this sample may be carry-over from other donors' samples. The CDR3 runs from the conserved cysteine through the conserved F or W. D genes are given only for firm matches. A row's size may be missing; if present it is once, few, many or a size class.

>-|TRBJ2-1|15|TRBV11-2|TRBD2
TGTGCCAGCATCTTTGATTCGGGAGGGCTCTATGAGCAGTTCTTC
CASIFDSGGLYEQFF
>few|TRBJ2-7|12|TRBV27|-
TGTGCCAGCGGGAGTATCCCCTACGGGCAGTACTTC
CASGSIPYGQYF
>medium-sized|TRBJ2-3|15|TRBV6-4|TRBD1
TGTGCCAGCAGTGACTCCGGGACAGGGACAGATACGCAGTATTTT
CASSDSGTGTDTQYF
>-|TRBJ1-5|14|TRBV19|-
TGTGCCAGTAGTCCCTGGGGTGAAAATCAGCCCCAGCATTTT
CASSPWGENQPQHF
>-|TRBJ2-1|17|TRBV11-1|-
TGTGCCAGCAGCTCCCGCTGGGGGCGCTGGAGTTACAATGAGCAGTTCTTC
CASSSRWGRWSYNEQFF
>-|TRBJ2-3|15|TRBV6-4|-
TGTGCCAGCAGTGACTCTGCTGGCTCTACAGATACGCAGTATTTT
CASSDSAGSTDTQYF
>few|TRBJ1-4|18|TRBV28|-
TGTGCCAGCAGGCCCCCGGGGCAGGGGAGAGTGCGTAATGAAAAACTGTTTTTT
CASRPPGQGRVRNEKLFF
>-|TRBJ1-1|13|TRBV30|TRBD1
TGTGCCTGGCACAGGGGGCGGGACACTGAAGCTTTCTTT
CAWHRGRDTEAFF
>many|TRBJ2-6|14|TRBV2|-
TGTGCCAGCAGCGGCTTCTCTGGGGCCAACGTCCTGACTTTC
CASSGFSGANVLTF
>medium-sized|TRBJ1-3|14|TRBV6-2/TRBV6-3|-
TGTGCCAGCAGTTATTTCGTCTCTGGAAACACCATATATTTT
CASSYFVSGNTIYF
>-|TRBJ2-7|18|TRBV11-2|TRBD2
TGTGCCAGCAGCTTAGAGTGGCCTAGCGGGAGAGGGCCCTACGAGCAGTACTTC
CASSLEWPSGRGPYEQYF
>many|TRBJ2-3|13|TRBV18|-
TGTGCCAGCTCACCACCAGGAGGCGATACGCAGTATTTT
CASSPPGGDTQYF
>-|TRBJ1-2|15|TRBV20-1|-
TGCAGTGCTAGGGATCCAGGGTACCCAAACTATGGCTACACCTTC
CSARDPGYPNYGYTF
>many|TRBJ1-4|15|TRBV6-1|-
TGTGCCAGCATTTTAGACGGACAGAGAAATGAAAAACTGTTTTTT
CASILDGQRNEKLFF
>many|TRBJ1-5|15|TRBV2|-
TGTGCCAGCAGCATCTCACGACAGACTTATCAGCCCCAGCATTTT
CASSISRQTYQPQHF
>-|TRBJ2-1|15|TRBV27|-
TGTGCCAGCAGATCAAGACTAGTGAAGAGCAATGAGCAGTTCTTC
CASRSRLVKSNEQFF
>-|TRBJ1-2|12|TRBV20-1|-
TGCAGTGCTTGGACAGCTAACTATGGCTACACCTTC
CSAWTANYGYTF
>-|TRBJ2-7|17|TRBV11-2|TRBD2
TGTGCCACCAGCCTCCGCTCCCTAGCGGGGGGGAACTACGAACAGTACTTC
CATSLRSLAGGNYEQYF
>medium-sized|TRBJ1-5|16|TRBV20-1|TRBD1
TGCAGTGCTAGACCAATACAGGGGATCTCGAATCAGCCCCAGCATTTT
CSARPIQGISNQPQHF
>-|TRBJ2-1|15|TRBV6-1|TRBD1
TGTGCCAGCAGTGAAGCGGGACAGGGCAGGAATGAGCAGTTCTTC
CASSEAGQGRNEQFF
>-|TRBJ2-2|15|TRBV12-3/TRBV12-4|TRBD1
TGTGCCAGCAGCTATACAGGGGGCCACACCGGGGAGCTGTTTTTT
CASSYTGGHTGELFF
>-|TRBJ1-5|13|TRBV28|-
TGTGCCAGCAGTTTTCTGGGGTTTCAGCCCCAGCATTTT
CASSFLGFQPQHF
>few|TRBJ2-5|15|TRBV6-9|TRBD2
TGTGCCGGAAGTTATCCACTAGCGGTTGGAGAGACCCAGTACTTC
CAGSYPLAVGETQYF
>few|TRBJ1-6|15|TRBV28|TRBD1
TGTGCCAGCAGTTTAATCCGGACAGGGAATTCACCCCTCCACTTT
CASSLIRTGNSPLHF
>once|TRBJ2-5|14|TRBV5-1|TRBD2
TGCGCCAGCAGCTTAGCTAGCGGCCAAGAGACCCATTACTTC
CASSLASGQETHYF
>-|TRBJ2-2|13|TRBV5-1|-
TGCGCCAGCAGCTTGGCCGAACCCGGGGAGCTGTTTTTT
CASSLAEPGELFF
>many|TRBJ1-4|13|TRBV20-1|TRBD1
TGCAGTGCGCAACAGGGGGATAATGAAAAACTGTTTTTT
CSAQQGDNEKLFF
>few|TRBJ2-1|15|TRBV6-1|TRBD2
TGTGCCAGCAGCAGGGGGACTAGCGGGAGTAATGAGCAGTTCTTC
CASSRGTSGSNEQFF
>-|TRBJ2-7|14|TRBV3-1|TRBD1
TGTGCCAGCAGCCAACGGGACAGGAACTACGAGTATTACTTC
CASSQRDRNYEYYF
>medium-sized|TRBJ2-1|14|TRBV24-1|-
TGTGCCACCAGTGGCGTGGGGCCCGGCAATGAGCAGTTCTTC
CATSGVGPGNEQFF
>medium-sized|TRBJ1-5|15|TRBV28|TRBD1
TGTGCCAGCAGTTTAAGACAGGGTTTTAATCAGCCCCAGCATTTT
CASSLRQGFNQPQHF
>-|TRBJ2-1|13|TRBV7-3|TRBD2
TGTGCCGGCAGCTCGGGACTAGTGGGTGAGCAGTTCTTC
CAGSSGLVGEQFF
>medium-sized|TRBJ2-1|11|TRBV6-5|-
TGTGCCAGCAGTTACGACGATGAGCAGTTCTTC
CASSYDDEQFF
>many|TRBJ1-2|15|TRBV7-3|-
TGTGCCAGCAGCTTAACCGGGCAGGGTATGGGCGGCTACACCTTC
CASSLTGQGMGGYTF
>many|TRBJ2-5|14|TRBV3-1|-
TGTGCCAGCAGCATTACAAGAGTTCAAGAGACCCAGTACTTC
CASSITRVQETQYF
>few|TRBJ1-1|13|TRBV12-3/TRBV12-4|-
TGTGCCAGCAGTTTCGTCAGGGGCACTGAAGCTTTCTTT
CASSFVRGTEAFF
>medium-sized|TRBJ1-2|13|TRBV27|-
TGTGCCAGCAGTTTATCTGCCAACTATGGCTACACCTTC
CASSLSANYGYTF